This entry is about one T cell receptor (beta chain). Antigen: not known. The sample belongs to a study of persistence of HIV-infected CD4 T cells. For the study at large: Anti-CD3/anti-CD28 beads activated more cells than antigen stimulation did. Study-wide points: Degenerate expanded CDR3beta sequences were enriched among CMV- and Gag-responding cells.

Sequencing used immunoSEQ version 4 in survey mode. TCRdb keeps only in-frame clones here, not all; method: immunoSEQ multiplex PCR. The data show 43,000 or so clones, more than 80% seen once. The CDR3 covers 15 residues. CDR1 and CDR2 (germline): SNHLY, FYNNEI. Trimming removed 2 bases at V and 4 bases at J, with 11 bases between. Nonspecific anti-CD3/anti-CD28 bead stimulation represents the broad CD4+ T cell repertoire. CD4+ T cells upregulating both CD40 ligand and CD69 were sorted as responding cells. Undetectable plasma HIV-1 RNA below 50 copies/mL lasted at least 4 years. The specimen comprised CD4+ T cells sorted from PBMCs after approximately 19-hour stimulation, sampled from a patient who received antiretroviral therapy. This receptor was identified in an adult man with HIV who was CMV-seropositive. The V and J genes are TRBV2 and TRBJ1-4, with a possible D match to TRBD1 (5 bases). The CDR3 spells CASSESGGGNEKLFF. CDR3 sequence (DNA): TGTGCCAGCAGTGAATCGGGGGGAGGTAATGAAAAACTGTTTTTT.